Listed below are T cell receptor beta chains from one sample, sequenced in a study of tumor-infiltrating lymphocytes in primary liver carcinoma. Each CDR3 protein is one row after TCRdb ran MiXCR on the multiplex PCR reads. The sample carries over 25,000 distinct CDR3 sequences, around 84% recorded once. The sequenced material came from liver tumor tissue from sampling region 3. Receptors originate from a man aged 40-50 years with primary liver carcinoma and hepatitis B virus infection. Each CDR3 is given with its conserved first and last residue. A D gene is named only where the DNA matches it firmly. The size of a clone is reported for some rows only, either as once, few or many, or as a class for expanded clones.

V gene: TRBV9
J gene: TRBJ1-1
D gene: TRBD1
clone size: few
CDR3 DNA: TGTGCCAGCAGCGTAAATCCCGGACAGGGATCAAGTAGCACTGAAGCTTTCTTT
CDR3 protein: CASSVNPGQGSSSTEAFF

V gene: TRBV7-8
J gene: TRBJ2-2
D gene: .
clone size: .
CDR3 DNA: TGTGCCAGGAGCAGAATCCGAGCGGAGAACACCAGGGAGCTGTTTTTT
CDR3 protein: CARSRIRAENTRELFF

V gene: TRBV6-1
J gene: TRBJ2-6
D gene: .
clone size: .
CDR3 DNA: TGTGCCAGCAGCCCCGGGATAGGGGCTGGGGCCAACATCCTGACTTTC
CDR3 protein: CASSPGIGAGANILTF

V gene: TRBV4-3
J gene: TRBJ2-6
D gene: .
clone size: medium-sized
CDR3 DNA: TGCGCCAGCAGCCAAGTGGCAGGGGGGGCTGGGGCCAACGTCCTGACTTTC
CDR3 protein: CASSQVAGGAGANVLTF

V gene: TRBV12-3/TRBV12-4
J gene: TRBJ2-1
D gene: .
clone size: .
CDR3 DNA: TGTGCCAGCAGTTTTCGCGGAAACGGGCAGTTCTTC
CDR3 protein: CASSFRGNGQFF

V gene: TRBV11-2
J gene: TRBJ2-3
D gene: TRBD1
clone size: once
CDR3 DNA: TGTGCCAGCAGTTTGAAACAGGGGGCTAGGACAGATACGGAGTATTTT
CDR3 protein: CASSLKQGARTDTEYF

V gene: TRBV10-3
J gene: TRBJ2-7
D gene: .
clone size: few
CDR3 DNA: TGTGCCATCATTGAGTCAGGGCCCGCGTACGACGAGCAGTACTTC
CDR3 protein: CAIIESGPAYDEQYF

V gene: TRBV4-1
J gene: TRBJ2-1
D gene: .
clone size: once
CDR3 DNA: TGCGCCAGCGACAAAAGTAGCGGATGGAACAATGAGCAGTTCTTC
CDR3 protein: CASDKSSGWNNEQFF

V gene: TRBV4-3
J gene: TRBJ2-6
D gene: .
clone size: .
CDR3 DNA: TGCGCCAGTAGCCAAATGGAAGGGGGGGCTGGGGCCAACGTCCTGACTTTC
CDR3 protein: CASSQMEGGAGANVLTF

V gene: TRBV11-2
J gene: TRBJ2-2
D gene: .
clone size: .
CDR3 DNA: TGTGTCAGCAGTTTTGCGGGATCGAACATCGGGGAGCTGTTTTTT
CDR3 protein: CVSSFAGSNIGELFF

V gene: TRBV5-6
J gene: TRBJ2-2
D gene: .
clone size: medium-sized
CDR3 DNA: TGTGCCAGCAGCCCAGGGTTCGCGAACACCGGGGAGCTGTTTTTT
CDR3 protein: CASSPGFANTGELFF

V gene: TRBV6-2/TRBV6-3
J gene: TRBJ2-1
D gene: TRBD2
clone size: .
CDR3 DNA: TGTGCCAGCACGGGTGTGCGGGAGGGCCTAGGGGGGAATGAGCAGTTCTTC
CDR3 protein: CASTGVREGLGGNEQFF

V gene: TRBV12-3/TRBV12-4
J gene: TRBJ1-2
D gene: TRBD1
clone size: .
CDR3 DNA: TGTGCCGGCAGCCTCGGACAGGGCGCAAAGTATGGCTACACCTTC
CDR3 protein: CAGSLGQGAKYGYTF

V gene: TRBV6-2/TRBV6-3
J gene: TRBJ2-7
D gene: TRBD2
clone size: few
CDR3 DNA: TGTGCCAGCAGTTGGGACAGCGGGACTAGCGGGAGGGAGGTATCCTACGAGCAGTACTTC
CDR3 protein: CASSWDSGTSGREVSYEQYF

V gene: TRBV4-2
J gene: TRBJ2-3
D gene: TRBD2
clone size: .
CDR3 DNA: TGTGCCAGTAACCAAGTGGCGCTTCTAGCGGGAGCGACAGATATGCAGTATTTT
CDR3 protein: CASNQVALLAGATDMQYF

V gene: TRBV4-2
J gene: TRBJ2-1
D gene: .
clone size: .
CDR3 DNA: TGTGTCAGCAGTGTCGGTGTGAATGAGCAATTCTTC
CDR3 protein: CVSSVGVNEQFF

V gene: TRBV6-6
J gene: TRBJ2-1
D gene: .
clone size: .
CDR3 DNA: TGTGTCAGCAGTTATAACGGGGCCTACATTGAGCAGTTCTTC
CDR3 protein: CVSSYNGAYIEQFF

V gene: TRBV11-1
J gene: TRBJ2-5
D gene: TRBD1
clone size: .
CDR3 DNA: TGTGCCAGCGGTGGACAGGTGGAGGCGGAGACCCAGTATTTC
CDR3 protein: CASGGQVEAETQYF

V gene: TRBV7-8
J gene: TRBJ2-3
D gene: .
clone size: .
CDR3 DNA: TGTGCCAGCAGCTTAGAAGGGGGCGGGAAACAGCCCCAGTATTTT
CDR3 protein: CASSLEGGGKQPQYF

V gene: TRBV29-1
J gene: TRBJ1-1
D gene: .
clone size: .
CDR3 DNA: TGTAGGGTTGGCAAGGAGAACACTGAAGCTTTCTTT
CDR3 protein: CRVGKENTEAFF

V gene: TRBV6-1
J gene: TRBJ2-1
D gene: .
clone size: .
CDR3 DNA: TGTGCCAACAGTGAAAGGGGGGGACAGAATGAGCCGTTCTTC
CDR3 protein: CANSERGGQNEPFF

V gene: TRBV12-3/TRBV12-4
J gene: TRBJ1-5
D gene: .
clone size: .
CDR3 DNA: TGTGCCAGCAGTTTTACGGACAGTTGGAATCAGCCTCAGCATTTT
CDR3 protein: CASSFTDSWNQPQHF

V gene: TRBV12-3/TRBV12-4
J gene: TRBJ2-4
D gene: TRBD2
clone size: .
CDR3 DNA: TGTGGCAGCAGTGCCGGGACTAGCGGGACGCTAGCCAAAAACACTCAGTACTTC
CDR3 protein: CGSSAGTSGTLAKNTQYF

V gene: TRBV4-2
J gene: TRBJ2-7
D gene: TRBD2
clone size: .
CDR3 DNA: TGTGCCAGCAGCCAAGCCGGCCCTGGAGCGGGAGGAACCTACGAGCAATACTTC
CDR3 protein: CASSQAGPGAGGTYEQYF

V gene: TRBV5-5
J gene: TRBJ2-3
D gene: .
clone size: .
CDR3 DNA: TGTGCCAGCAGCTTACGGGTTGCAACAGATACGGAGTATTTT
CDR3 protein: CASSLRVATDTEYF

V gene: TRBV5-1
J gene: TRBJ2-1
D gene: TRBD2
clone size: once
CDR3 DNA: TGCGCCAGCAGCAGACCTCTAGCGGGAGTCTGCTACAATGAGCAGTTCTTC
CDR3 protein: CASSRPLAGVCYNEQFF

V gene: TRBV4-1
J gene: TRBJ1-3
D gene: TRBD1
clone size: .
CDR3 DNA: TGCGCCAGTAATCAAGAGGGGACAGGGGTAAACACCATATATTTT
CDR3 protein: CASNQEGTGVNTIYF

V gene: TRBV7-8
J gene: TRBJ2-3
D gene: .
clone size: .
CDR3 DNA: TGTGCCAGCAGGGGGGTGAACGAGGATACGCATTATTTT
CDR3 protein: CASRGVNEDTHYF

V gene: TRBV21-1
J gene: TRBJ2-3
D gene: .
clone size: .
CDR3 DNA: TGTGCCTGCAGCAAAGTTCAGGACAGGGGGTGGTTGGATACGCAGTATTTT
CDR3 protein: CACSKVQDRGWLDTQYF

V gene: TRBV6-2/TRBV6-3
J gene: TRBJ2-1
D gene: .
clone size: medium-sized
CDR3 DNA: TGTGCCAGCAGTTACTCTATAAAGCGACTCAATCGGGATGAGCAGTTCTTC
CDR3 protein: CASSYSIKRLNRDEQFF

V gene: TRBV4-1
J gene: TRBJ2-1
D gene: TRBD1
clone size: .
CDR3 DNA: TGCGCCAGCAGCCAAGGCAGGGGGCGTTTTTACAGTGAGCAGTCCTTC
CDR3 protein: CASSQGRGRFYSEQSF

V gene: TRBV19
J gene: TRBJ1-2
D gene: .
clone size: .
CDR3 DNA: TGTACCAGTAAAAGGGACGGGGGGCAGAGCTATGGCTACACCTTC
CDR3 protein: CTSKRDGGQSYGYTF

V gene: TRBV7-9
J gene: TRBJ1-1
D gene: TRBD1
clone size: .
CDR3 DNA: TGTGCCAAGAGCGGCATGTGGACAGGGGGCGAACGGGACCATGGCCCACACACTGAAGCTTTCTTT
CDR3 protein: CAKSGMWTGGERDHGPHTEAFF

V gene: TRBV5-1
J gene: TRBJ2-2
D gene: TRBD2
clone size: many
CDR3 DNA: TGCGCCAGCAGCCACGGACTAGCGGGTCGAGGCGGGGAGCTGTTTTTT
CDR3 protein: CASSHGLAGRGGELFF

V gene: TRBV12-3/TRBV12-4
J gene: TRBJ1-2
D gene: TRBD1
clone size: large
CDR3 DNA: TGTGCCAGCAGTTTGGGGACAGGGGGAGGGTATGGCTACACCTTC
CDR3 protein: CASSLGTGGGYGYTF

V gene: TRBV10-2
J gene: TRBJ2-1
D gene: TRBD2
clone size: .
CDR3 DNA: TGCACCAGCAGCCATGAGCGGGAGGATATGTACAATGAGCAGTTCTTC
CDR3 protein: CTSSHEREDMYNEQFF

V gene: TRBV4-1
J gene: TRBJ1-1
D gene: .
clone size: few
CDR3 DNA: TGCGCCAGCAGCCAAGACAGCGGGGGATCAGAAGCTTTCTTT
CDR3 protein: CASSQDSGGSEAFF

V gene: TRBV29-1
J gene: TRBJ2-3
D gene: TRBD1
clone size: .
CDR3 DNA: TGCAGCGCGAACCCGGGACAGCACACAGATACGCTCTATTTT
CDR3 protein: CSANPGQHTDTLYF

V gene: TRBV11-2
J gene: TRBJ2-5
D gene: .
clone size: .
CDR3 DNA: TGTGCCAGCAGCTTAGGGAGGCTAGCCCTGGGAAAAATAGAGACCCAGTACTTC
CDR3 protein: CASSLGRLALGKIETQYF

V gene: TRBV10-3
J gene: TRBJ2-3
D gene: TRBD1
clone size: .
CDR3 DNA: TGTGCCATCGGGACAGGGACTAGCACAGATACGCAGTATTTT
CDR3 protein: CAIGTGTSTDTQYF

V gene: TRBV6-2/TRBV6-3
J gene: TRBJ1-1
D gene: .
clone size: .
CDR3 DNA: TGTGTCGGCAGTTACCCAGAGCTGAACACTGAAGCCTTCTTT
CDR3 protein: CVGSYPELNTEAFF

V gene: TRBV12-3/TRBV12-4
J gene: TRBJ2-4
D gene: .
clone size: .
CDR3 DNA: TGTGCCGGCGGTTTATGGGGTGGGGCGGACATAGCCAAAATCATTCAGTACTTC
CDR3 protein: CAGGLWGGADIAKIIQYF

V gene: TRBV28
J gene: TRBJ2-7
D gene: .
clone size: .
CDR3 DNA: TGTGCCAGCAGTTTGGATGCGGAAGCCTACGAGCAGTACTTC
CDR3 protein: CASSLDAEAYEQYF

V gene: TRBV6-1
J gene: TRBJ1-2
D gene: .
clone size: .
CDR3 DNA: TGTGCCAGCAGCTCAGGCCCTAACTATGGCTACGCCTTC
CDR3 protein: CASSSGPNYGYAF

V gene: TRBV29-1
J gene: TRBJ1-1
D gene: .
clone size: .
CDR3 DNA: TGTAGCGTTGTGGGCATCAGGGGTGAAGCTTTCTTT
CDR3 protein: CSVVGIRGEAFF

V gene: TRBV28
J gene: TRBJ1-2
D gene: .
clone size: many
CDR3 DNA: TGTGCCAGCAACACTCGTTGGGGGGGGGTGTCGGGGAACTATGGCTACACCTTC
CDR3 protein: CASNTRWGGVSGNYGYTF

V gene: TRBV5-4
J gene: TRBJ2-4
D gene: TRBD2
clone size: .
CDR3 DNA: TGTGCCAGCAGAGGAATTAGCGGGAGTACGTACATTCAGTACTTC
CDR3 protein: CASRGISGSTYIQYF

V gene: TRBV11-2
J gene: TRBJ2-1
D gene: .
clone size: .
CDR3 DNA: TGTGCCAGCAGCTTAGAGTTCCTAGCAGGAACGAATGAGCAGTTCTTC
CDR3 protein: CASSLEFLAGTNEQFF

V gene: TRBV29-1
J gene: TRBJ2-7
D gene: TRBD1
clone size: .
CDR3 DNA: TGCAGCCTCGTCACAGGGGTGTACGAGCAGTATTTC
CDR3 protein: CSLVTGVYEQYF

V gene: TRBV6-5
J gene: TRBJ2-7
D gene: .
clone size: .
CDR3 DNA: TGTGCCAGTAGACACCTCTCCTACGAGCACTACTTC
CDR3 protein: CASRHLSYEHYF

V gene: TRBV12-5
J gene: TRBJ2-2
D gene: .
clone size: .
CDR3 DNA: TGTGCTAGTGGTGTGGAGCTGGGATCAGGCACCAGGGAGCTGTTTTTT
CDR3 protein: CASGVELGSGTRELFF

V gene: TRBV6-6
J gene: TRBJ1-4
D gene: .
clone size: .
CDR3 DNA: TGTGCCAGCAGTGCAAACCCAACTAACGAAAAACTGTTTTTT
CDR3 protein: CASSANPTNEKLFF